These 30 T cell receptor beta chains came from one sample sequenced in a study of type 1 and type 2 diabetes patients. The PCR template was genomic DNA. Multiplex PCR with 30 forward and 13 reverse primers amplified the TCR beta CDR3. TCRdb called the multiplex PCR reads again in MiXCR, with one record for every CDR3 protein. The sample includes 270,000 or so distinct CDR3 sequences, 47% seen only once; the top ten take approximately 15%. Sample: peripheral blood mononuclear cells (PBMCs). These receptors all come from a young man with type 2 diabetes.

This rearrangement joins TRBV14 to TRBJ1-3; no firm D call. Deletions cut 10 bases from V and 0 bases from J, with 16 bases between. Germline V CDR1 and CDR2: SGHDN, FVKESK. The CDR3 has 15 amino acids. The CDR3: CAISASVSSGNTIYF. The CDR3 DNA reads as TGTGCCATCAGTGCATCGGTTAGCTCTGGAAACACCATATATTTT.

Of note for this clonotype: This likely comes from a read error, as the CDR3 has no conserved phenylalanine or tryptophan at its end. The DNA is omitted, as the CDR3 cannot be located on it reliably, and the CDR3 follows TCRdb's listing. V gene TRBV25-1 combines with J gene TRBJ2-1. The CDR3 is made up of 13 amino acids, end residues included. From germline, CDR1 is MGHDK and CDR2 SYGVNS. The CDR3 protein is CASSGRTYNEQFL.

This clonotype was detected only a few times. CDR3 residues: CASSAPGHGVGGNTEAFF. The CDR3 coding sequence is TGTGCCAGTAGTGCACCCGGTCACGGGGTCGGGGGGAACACTGAAGCTTTCTTT. The chain employs TRBV19 and TRBJ1-1; maybe TRBD1 (5 bases). Germline V CDR1 and CDR2: LNHDA, SQIVND (reference sequence). Between the trimmed V and J ends, which lost 5 bases and 1 base, there was a span of 23 bases. This CDR3 comprises 18 residues.

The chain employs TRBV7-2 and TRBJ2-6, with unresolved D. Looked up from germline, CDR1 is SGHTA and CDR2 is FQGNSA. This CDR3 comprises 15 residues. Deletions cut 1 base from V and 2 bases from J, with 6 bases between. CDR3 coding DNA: TGTGCCAGCAGCTTAGGGAGCGCTGGGGCCAACGTCCTGACTTTC. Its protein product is CASSLGSAGANVLTF.

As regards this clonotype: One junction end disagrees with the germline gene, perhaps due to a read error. The chain's CDR3 is CATKGDGSSNSPLHF. As DNA, the CDR3 is TGTGCCACCAAAGGGGACGGGTCCTCTAATTCACCCCTCCACTTT. The J gene is TRBJ1-6, the V gene TRBV24-1; weak D call: TRBD1 (5 bases). The CDR3 has 15 amino acids. CDR1 is KGHDR, CDR2 SFDVKD, per germline.

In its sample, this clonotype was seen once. The CDR3 reads CASSIRAVGNYEQYF. Written as DNA, the CDR3 is TGTGCCAGTAGTATACGGGCGGTGGGAAACTACGAGCAGTACTTC. This rearrangement joins TRBV19 to TRBJ2-7; D gene ambiguous. From germline, CDR1 is LNHDA and CDR2 SQIVND (reference sequence). The V end lost 2 bases, the J end lost 3 bases, and 14 bases lay between the germline ends. This CDR3 comprises 15 residues. Full variable domain (outside the CDR3, taken from reference TRBV19 and TRBJ2-7): DGGITQSPKYLFRKEGQNVTLSCEQNLNHDAMYWYRQDPGQGLRLIYYSQIVNDFQKGDIAEGYSVSREKKESFPLTVTSAQKNPTAFYLCASSIRAVGNYEQYFGPGTRLTVT.

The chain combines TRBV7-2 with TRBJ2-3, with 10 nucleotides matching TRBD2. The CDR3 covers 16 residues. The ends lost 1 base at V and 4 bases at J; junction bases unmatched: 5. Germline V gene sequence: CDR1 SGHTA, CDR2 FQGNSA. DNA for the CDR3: TGTGCCAGCAGCTTAGGACTAGCGGGCGGGGCAGATACGCAGTATTTT. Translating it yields CASSLGLAGGADTQYF.

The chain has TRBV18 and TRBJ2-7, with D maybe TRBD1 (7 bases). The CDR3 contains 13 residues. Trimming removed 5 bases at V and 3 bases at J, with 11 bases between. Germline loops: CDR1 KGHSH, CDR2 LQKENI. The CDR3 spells CASSAGQNYEQYF. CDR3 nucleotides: TGTGCCAGCTCAGCGGGACAGAACTACGAGCAGTACTTC.

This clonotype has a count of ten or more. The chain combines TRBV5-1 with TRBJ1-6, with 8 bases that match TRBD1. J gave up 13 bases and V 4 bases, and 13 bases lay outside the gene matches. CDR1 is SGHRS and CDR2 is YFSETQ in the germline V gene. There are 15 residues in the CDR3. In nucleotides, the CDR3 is TGCGCCAGCAGCCGGACCTCAGGGGGCGCATCCCCCCTCCACTTT. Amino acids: CASSRTSGGASPLHF.

The chain's CDR3 is CASSPLRRTLETQYF. The CDR3 DNA follows: TGTGCCAGCAGCCCGTTGAGACGCACATTAGAGACCCAGTACTTC. The chain couples TRBV11-2 to TRBJ2-5; D not resolved. Germline CDR1 is SGHAT and CDR2 is FQNNGV. Deletions cut 5 bases from V and 4 bases from J, with 17 bases between. This CDR3 spans 15 amino acids.

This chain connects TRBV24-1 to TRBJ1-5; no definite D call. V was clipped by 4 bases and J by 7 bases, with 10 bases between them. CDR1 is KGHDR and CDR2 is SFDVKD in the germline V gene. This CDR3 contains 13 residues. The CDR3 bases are TGTGCCACCAGTGACAGGCGCCCCCAGCCCCAGCATTTT. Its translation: CATSDRRPQPQHF.

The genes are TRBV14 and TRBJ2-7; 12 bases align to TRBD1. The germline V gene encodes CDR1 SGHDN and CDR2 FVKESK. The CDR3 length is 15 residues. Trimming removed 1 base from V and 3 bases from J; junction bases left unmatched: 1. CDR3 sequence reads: CASSQGDRGLYEQYF. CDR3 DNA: TGTGCCAGCAGCCAAGGGGACAGGGGGCTCTACGAGCAGTACTTC.

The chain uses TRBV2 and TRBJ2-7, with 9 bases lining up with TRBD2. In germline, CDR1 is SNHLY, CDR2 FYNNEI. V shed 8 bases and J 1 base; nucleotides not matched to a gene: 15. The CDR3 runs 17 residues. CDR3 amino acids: CASGQKAGGAESYEQYF. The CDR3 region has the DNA TGTGCCAGCGGCCAAAAAGCGGGGGGCGCGGAATCCTACGAGCAGTACTTC.

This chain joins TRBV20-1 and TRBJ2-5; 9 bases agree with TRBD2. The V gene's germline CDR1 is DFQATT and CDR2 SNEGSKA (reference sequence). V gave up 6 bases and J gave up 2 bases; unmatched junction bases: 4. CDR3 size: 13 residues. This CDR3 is CSATTSGQETQYF. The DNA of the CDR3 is TGCAGTGCAACCACTAGCGGGCAAGAGACCCAGTACTTC.

In DNA, the CDR3 is TGCGCCAGCAGCTTTCCCAGGGGGCATACCTACGAGCAGTACTTC. Translated, it gives CASSFPRGHTYEQYF. V usage is TRBV5-1 and J usage is TRBJ2-7; 8 bases are a match to TRBD1. The V segment lost 2 bases and the J segment 2 bases; nucleotides outside the gene matches: 6. Germline loops: CDR1 SGHRS, CDR2 YFSETQ. The CDR3 extends over 15 amino acids.

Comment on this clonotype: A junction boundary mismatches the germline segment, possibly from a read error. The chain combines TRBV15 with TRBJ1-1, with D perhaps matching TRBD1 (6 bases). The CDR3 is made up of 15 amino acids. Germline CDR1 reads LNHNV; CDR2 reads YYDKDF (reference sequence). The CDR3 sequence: CATTRGGGAGIEAFF. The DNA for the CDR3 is TGTGCCACCACCAGAGGGGGAGGGGCCGGGATTGAAGCTTTCTTT.

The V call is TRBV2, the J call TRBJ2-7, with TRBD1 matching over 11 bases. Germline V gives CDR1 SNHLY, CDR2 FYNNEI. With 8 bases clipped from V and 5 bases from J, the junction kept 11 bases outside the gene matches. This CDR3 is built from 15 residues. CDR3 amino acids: CASGLEDRGPHEQYF. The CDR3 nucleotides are TGTGCCAGCGGTCTAGAGGACAGGGGGCCCCACGAGCAGTACTTC.

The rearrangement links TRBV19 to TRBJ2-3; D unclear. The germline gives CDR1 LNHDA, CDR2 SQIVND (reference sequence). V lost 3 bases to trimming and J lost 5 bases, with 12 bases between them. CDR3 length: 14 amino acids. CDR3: CASSISGEKDTQYF. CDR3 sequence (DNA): TGTGCCAGTAGTATTTCTGGGGAAAAAGATACGCAGTATTTT.

Written as DNA, the CDR3 is TGTGCCACCAGCAGAGACCGGCATTCCCAACCCCAGCATTTT. Its protein is CATSRDRHSQPQHF. This chain connects TRBV15 to TRBJ1-5; D is undetermined. The CDR3 length is 14 residues. The germline V gene has CDR1 LNHNV and CDR2 YYDKDF (reference sequence). Trimming pared 0 bases from V and 10 bases from J, leaving 13 bases between.

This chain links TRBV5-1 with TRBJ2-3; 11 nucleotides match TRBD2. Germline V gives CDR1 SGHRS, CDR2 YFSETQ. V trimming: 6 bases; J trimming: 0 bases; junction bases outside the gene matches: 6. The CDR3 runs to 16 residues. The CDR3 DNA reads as TGCGCCAGCAAGGAAACTAGCGGGAGTAGCACAGATACGCAGTATTTT. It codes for CASKETSGSSTDTQYF.

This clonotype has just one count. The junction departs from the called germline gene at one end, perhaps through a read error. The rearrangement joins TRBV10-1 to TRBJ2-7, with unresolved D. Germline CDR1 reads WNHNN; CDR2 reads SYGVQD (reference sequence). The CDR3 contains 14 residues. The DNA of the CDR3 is TGTGCCAGCAGTGACCCGGGCAGGACCTACGAGCAGTACTTC. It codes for CASSDPGRTYEQYF.

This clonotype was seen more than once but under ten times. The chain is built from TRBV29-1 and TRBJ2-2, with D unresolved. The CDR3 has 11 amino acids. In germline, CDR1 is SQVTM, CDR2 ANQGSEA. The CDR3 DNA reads TGCAGTCACACCTGGGGCGGGGAGCTGTTTTTT. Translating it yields CSHTWGGELFF.

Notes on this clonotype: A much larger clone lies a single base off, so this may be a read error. The DNA for the CDR3 is TGTGCCAATTACTGGGTAACAGCTCTCTTT. It translates to CANYWVTALF. V gene TRBV2 combines with J gene TRBJ1-1; D is undetermined. In germline, CDR1 is SNHLY, CDR2 FYNNEI. This CDR3 is 10 amino acids long.

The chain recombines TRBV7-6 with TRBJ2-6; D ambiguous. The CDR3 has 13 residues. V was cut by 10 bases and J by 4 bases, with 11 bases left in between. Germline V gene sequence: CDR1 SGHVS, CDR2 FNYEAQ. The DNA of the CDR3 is TGTGCCACCTCGCCTTTAGGGGCCAACGTCCTGACTTTC. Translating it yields CATSPLGANVLTF.

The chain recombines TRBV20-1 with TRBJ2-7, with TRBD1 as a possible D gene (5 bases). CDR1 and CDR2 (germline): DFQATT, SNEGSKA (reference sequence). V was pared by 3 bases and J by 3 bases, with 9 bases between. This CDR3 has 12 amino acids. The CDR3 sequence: CSASQGSYEQYF. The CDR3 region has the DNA TGCAGTGCTAGTCAGGGAAGCTACGAGCAGTACTTC.

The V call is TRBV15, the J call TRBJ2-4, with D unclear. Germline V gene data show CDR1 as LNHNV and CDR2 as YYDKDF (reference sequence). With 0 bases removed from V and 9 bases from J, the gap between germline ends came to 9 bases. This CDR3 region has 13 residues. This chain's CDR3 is CATSRDLGAIQYF. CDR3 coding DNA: TGTGCCACCAGCAGAGATTTAGGAGCCATTCAGTACTTC.

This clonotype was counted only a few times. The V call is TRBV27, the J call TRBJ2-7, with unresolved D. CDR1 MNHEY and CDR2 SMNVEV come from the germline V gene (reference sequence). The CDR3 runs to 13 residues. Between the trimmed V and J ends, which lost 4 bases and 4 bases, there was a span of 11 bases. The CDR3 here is CASSSTLPYEQYF. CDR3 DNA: TGTGCCAGCAGTTCGACATTACCTTACGAGCAGTACTTC.

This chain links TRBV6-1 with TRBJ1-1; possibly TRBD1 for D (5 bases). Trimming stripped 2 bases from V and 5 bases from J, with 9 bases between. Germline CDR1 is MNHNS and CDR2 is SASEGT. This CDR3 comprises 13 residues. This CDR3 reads CASSEFGGTEAFF. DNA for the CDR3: TGTGCCAGCAGTGAATTTGGGGGAACTGAAGCTTTCTTT.

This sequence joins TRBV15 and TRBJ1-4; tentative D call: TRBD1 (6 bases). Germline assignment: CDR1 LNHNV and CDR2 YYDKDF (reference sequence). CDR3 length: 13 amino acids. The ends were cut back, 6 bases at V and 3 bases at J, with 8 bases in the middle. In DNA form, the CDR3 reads TGTGCCACCAGAGGGGGAGCTAATGAAAAACTGTTTTTT. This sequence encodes CATRGGANEKLFF. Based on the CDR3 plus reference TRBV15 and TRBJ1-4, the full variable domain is DAMVIQNPRYQVTQFGKPVTLSCSQTLNHNVMYWYQQKSSQAPKLLFHYYDKDFNNEADTPDNFQSRRPNTSFCFLDIRSPGLGDTAMYLCATRGGANEKLFFGSGTQLSVL.

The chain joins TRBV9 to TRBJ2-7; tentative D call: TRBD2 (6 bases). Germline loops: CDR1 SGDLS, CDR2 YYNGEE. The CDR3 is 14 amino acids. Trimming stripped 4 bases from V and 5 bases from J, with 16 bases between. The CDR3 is CASSPEGSSHEQYF. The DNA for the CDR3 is TGTGCCAGCAGCCCGGAGGGAAGTTCCCACGAGCAGTACTTC.